The present T cell receptor (beta chain) was sequenced within a study of CD8+CD57+ T cells in acquired aplastic anemia. Study-wide context: DNA from sorted CD4+ and CD8+ cells averaged approximately 3.5 ug. Average CD4+ read depth in healthy donors was about 10.8 million reads.

In its sample, this clonotype was seen a few times. Germline-derived CDR1 and CDR2 are DFQATT and SNEGSKA (reference sequence). The V end lost 4 bases, the J end lost 3 bases, and 3 bases lay between the germline ends. The CDR3 is 10 residues long. CDR3 and TCR beta VDJ profiling relied on genomic DNA as the template. TCRdb itself ran the reads through MiXCR, one entry per CDR3 protein. The table shows about 160,000 distinct CDR3 sequences, with about 48% occurring only once. This chain joins TRBV20-1 and TRBJ1-2; D not resolved. The origin of this receptor is a human donor in good health. The sequenced material came from sorted CD4+, CD8+, or CD8+CD57+ T cells (not recorded which) from PBMCs. CDR3 protein: CSAKYYGYTF. CDR3 bases: TGCAGTGCTAAGTACTATGGCTACACCTTC.